One sample yielded the 7 T cell receptor beta chains listed below, sequenced in a study of T cell responses to AZD1222 COVID-19 vaccine. TCRdb's table, derived via immunoSEQ multiplex PCR, lists solely in-frame clones and lacks some. The sample shows about 150,000 clones, roughly 94% of them seen only once. The sample here was peripheral blood, taken on day 0 of AZD1222 vaccination. All receptors derive from an adult in good health.

V and J are TRBV19 and TRBJ1-6; D remains ambiguous. This CDR3 spans 15 amino acids. CDR1 and CDR2 from the germline V gene are LNHDA and SQIVND (reference sequence). V lost 1 base and J 10 bases, leaving 14 bases between the germline ends. In DNA, the CDR3 is TGTGCCAGTAGTATAGCTCGCACAGAAGGATCACCCCTCCACTTT. Protein product: CASSIARTEGSPLHF.

The chain uses TRBV5-8 and TRBJ2-4, with TRBD1 as a possible D gene (6 bases). CDR3 length equals 16 residues. Germline V gene lookup returns CDR1 SGHTS and CDR2 YDEGEE. The V end was cut by 0 bases, the J end by 7 bases, with 17 bases between. CDR3 sequence (DNA): TGTGCCAGCAGCTTGGAGGGGACATCCATCCCTAACATTCAGTACTTC. It encodes CASSLEGTSIPNIQYF.

V and J are TRBV9 and TRBJ2-1; 10 bases match TRBD2. The CDR3 has 15 amino acids. Trimming at V came to 0 bases and at J to 7 bases, leaving 4 bases not matched to a gene. Germline CDR1 and CDR2: SGDLS and YYNGEE. CDR3 protein: CASSVASGSGNEQFF. Here the CDR3 DNA reads TGTGCCAGCAGCGTAGCTAGCGGGAGCGGTAATGAGCAGTTCTTC.

The CDR3 here is CASSLGHNYGYTF. As DNA, the CDR3 is TGTGCCAGCAGTTTGGGACATAACTATGGCTACACCTTC. The chain employs TRBV27 and TRBJ1-2, with D possibly TRBD1 on 6 matching bases. Trimming cost V 3 bases and J 1 base, with 6 bases left between them. The CDR3 runs 13 residues. CDR1 is MNHEY, CDR2 SMNVEV, per germline (reference sequence).

This clone occurred once. This sequence joins TRBV5-5 and TRBJ1-6; TRBD1 might be the D (6 bases). The CDR3 is 15 amino acids. V gave up 0 bases and J gave up 9 bases, with 13 bases separating them. CDR1 is SGHKS and CDR2 is YYEKEE in the germline V gene (reference sequence). The CDR3 DNA reads TGTGCCAGCAGCTTGGAGTGGGACAACAGTTCACCCCTCCACTTT. Amino acids: CASSLEWDNSSPLHF.

This chain links TRBV7-9 with TRBJ1-4; a weak D match, TRBD1 (6 bases). Trimming stripped 1 base from V and 8 bases from J, with 11 bases between. CDR3 length: 14 amino acids. Looked up from germline, CDR1 is SEHNR and CDR2 is FQNEAQ (reference sequence). The CDR3 here is CASSLGQANEKLFF. The CDR3 DNA is TGTGCCAGCAGCTTAGGACAGGCCAACGAAAAACTGTTTTTT.

V gene TRBV4-3 combines with J gene TRBJ2-2; no clear D. The CDR3 consists of 14 residues. CDR1 LGHNA and CDR2 YSLEER come from the germline V gene. The V and J ends lost 3 bases and 1 base respectively, with 6 bases between them. In DNA, the CDR3 is TGCGCCAGCAGCCACAGCTTGAACACCGGGGAGCTGTTTTTT. Its protein product is CASSHSLNTGELFF.